Described below is a single T cell receptor (beta chain) sequence and its context. Its specificity is unknown. The authors incorporated unique molecular identifiers into the TCR beta cDNA libraries. TCRdb re-called the PCR reads through MiXCR, storing one row per CDR3 protein. Here the sample spans roughly 800,000 distinct CDR3 sequences, about 50% being singletons. This sample is part of a study of post-analysis software for immune sequencing data. Study overall: Relapsing-remitting, secondary progressive and progressive-relapsing courses of multiple sclerosis were included. Study observations and caveats: F measure showed strong co-clustering of same-batch samples. Patients with multiple sclerosis recorded significantly lower normalized Chao1 diversity than controls, the study found.

This TCR was recovered from a girl between 10 and 17 years old with multiple sclerosis. The sample was blood.

The CDR3 spells CASSPEGPKREQYF. The CDR3 region has the DNA TGTGCCAGCAGTCCTGAGGGGCCGAAGCGGGAGCAGTACTTC. The chain is built from TRBV25-1 and TRBJ2-4, with 8 bases fitting TRBD2. After removal of 5 bases from V and 13 bases from J, the junction contained 13 bases not matched to a gene. The CDR3 extends over 14 amino acids. From germline, CDR1 is MGHDK and CDR2 SYGVNS. Supplemented by reference TRBV25-1 and TRBJ2-4, the full variable domain reads EADIYQTPRYLVIGTGKKITLECSQTMGHDKMYWYQQDPGMELHLIHYSYGVNSTEKGDLSSESTVSRIRTEHFPLTLESARPSHTSQYLCASSPEGPKREQYFGAGTRLSVL.